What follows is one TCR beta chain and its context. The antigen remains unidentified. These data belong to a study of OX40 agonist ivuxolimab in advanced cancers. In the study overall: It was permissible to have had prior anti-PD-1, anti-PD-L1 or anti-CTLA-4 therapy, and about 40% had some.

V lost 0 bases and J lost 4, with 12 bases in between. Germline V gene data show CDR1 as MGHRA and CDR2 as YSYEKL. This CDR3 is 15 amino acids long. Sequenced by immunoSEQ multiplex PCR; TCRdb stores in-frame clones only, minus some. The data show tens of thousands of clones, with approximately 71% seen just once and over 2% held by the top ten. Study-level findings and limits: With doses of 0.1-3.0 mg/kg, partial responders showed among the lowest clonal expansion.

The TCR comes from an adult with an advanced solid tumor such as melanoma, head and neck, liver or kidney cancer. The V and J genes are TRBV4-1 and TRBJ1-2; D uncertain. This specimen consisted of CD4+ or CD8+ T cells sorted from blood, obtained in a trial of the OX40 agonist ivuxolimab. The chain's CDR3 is CASSQDPQVIYGYTF. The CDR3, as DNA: TGCGCCAGCAGCCAAGATCCGCAGGTAATCTATGGCTACACCTTC.